The present entry profiles one TCR beta chain with its context. This sample was included in a study of blood T cell repertoires in COVID-19. Looking at the study overall: PBMCs, B-cell-depleted T cells, or T cells were the source of the cDNA or gDNA that made up the material.

This CDR3 contains 16 residues. CDR1 is SGHNT, CDR2 YYREEE, per germline (reference sequence). V lost 4 bases, J lost 3 bases, and 19 bases lay in between. Original processing methods: Amplification from reference gene primers served as the basis for estimated nucleated cell counts. Produced via immunoSEQ multiplex PCR; TCRdb's table is partial and in-frame only. The DNA gave D and trimming, while V, J and clone size come from that table. There are just under 80,000 clones in the sample; over 75% occur only once, and roughly 45% lies in the top ten. Sequencing input: peripheral blood. The chain joins TRBV5-4 to TRBJ1-2, with a possible D match to TRBD1 (6 bases). The receptor's source is a human donor in a cohort sampled during active COVID-19. The CDR3 nucleotides read TGTGCCAGCAGCCGTTTGGGGGGGCAGGGTGACTATGGCTACACCTTC. It specifies CASSRLGGQGDYGYTF.